A single sample is the source of the 3 T cell receptor beta chains below, sequenced in a study of OX40 agonist ivuxolimab in advanced cancers. This table comes from immunoSEQ multiplex PCR, and its TCRdb copy is limited to in-frame clones, with some not included. The data contain about 27,000 clones, approximately 80% of them singletons. Material: CD4+ or CD8+ T cells sorted from blood, obtained in a trial of the OX40 agonist ivuxolimab. The receptors shown here come from an adult with an advanced solid tumor such as melanoma, head and neck, liver or kidney cancer.

This rearrangement joins TRBV14 to TRBJ2-3; 9 nucleotides line up with TRBD2. The CDR3 covers 17 residues. CDR1 is SGHDN, CDR2 FVKESK, per germline. Germline trimming cut 5 bases from V and 0 bases from J; bases unmatched to any gene: 9. The chain's CDR3 is CASSTIAGAASTDTQYF. Written as DNA, the CDR3 is TGTGCCAGCAGCACAATAGCGGGGGCTGCTAGCACAGATACGCAGTATTTT.

The chain links TRBV5-6 to TRBJ1-1; D remains ambiguous. Germline CDR1 and CDR2: SGHDT and YYEEEE. V lost 2 bases to trimming and J lost 2 bases, with 7 bases between them. CDR3 size: 13 residues. CDR3 amino acids: CASSLNINTEAFF. Written as DNA, the CDR3 is TGTGCCAGCAGCTTAAACATTAACACTGAAGCTTTCTTT.

This chain's CDR3 is CAWNRPYNSPLHF. CDR3 coding DNA: TGTGCCTGGAACAGACCCTATAATTCACCCCTCCACTTT. This chain connects TRBV30 to TRBJ1-6; D is unclear. The V gene's germline CDR1 is GTSNPN and CDR2 SVGIG (reference sequence). Trimming shortened V by 4 bases and J by 2 bases, and 6 bases separated the two germline ends. The CDR3 contains 13 residues. The full variable domain, its missing parts supplied by reference TRBV30 and TRBJ1-6, is SQTIHQWPATLVQPVGSPLSLECTVEGTSNPNLYWYRQAAGRGLQLLFYSVGIGQISSEVPQNLSASRPQDRQFILSSKKLLLSDSGFYLCAWNRPYNSPLHFGNGTRLTVT.